The 3 T cell receptor beta chains listed next were all sequenced from one sample in a study of blood T cells in healthy people across ages. A sample-barcoded 5' primer and a J-beta primer mix were used in a second PCR of roughly 7 to 11 cycles. Each CDR3 protein gets one entry after TCRdb re-called the 5' RACE reads with MiXCR. The top ten hold approximately 3.7% of the sample, which has 780,000 or so distinct CDR3 sequences, around 25% seen once. The sample was also reused in another study, on T cells of mothers and their children.

Sequencing input: blood. Receptors were obtained from a boy younger than 18 in good health.

The sample holds a few counts of this clonotype. V and J are TRBV29-1 and TRBJ2-2; D remains unclear. Germline assignment: CDR1 SQVTM and CDR2 ANQGSEA. The CDR3 is 14 residues long. V lost 0 bases and J 1 base, leaving 6 bases between the germline ends. The chain's CDR3 is CSVEEGWNTGELFF. The CDR3 DNA is TGCAGCGTTGAAGAGGGATGGAACACCGGGGAGCTGTTTTTT.

The chain combines TRBV4-3 with TRBJ2-5; a weak D match, TRBD2 (5 bases). The J call is in doubt because the DNA end fits TRBJ2-7 better. The CDR3 has 15 amino acids. Germline loops: CDR1 LGHNA, CDR2 YSLEER. CDR3 in amino acids: CASSQDGSNSYEQYF. CDR3 nucleotide sequence: TGCGCCAGCAGCCAAGATGGGAGCAACTCCTACGAGCAGTACTTC.

This clonotype was picked up a small number of times. The V call is TRBV28, the J call TRBJ2-7; the match to TRBD1 covers 9 bases. Germline V gene sequence: CDR1 MDHEN, CDR2 SYDVKM. This CDR3 has 14 amino acids. Germline trimming cut 5 bases from V and 2 bases from J; bases unmatched to any gene: 4. CDR3 bases: TGTGCCAGCAGTAAGACAGGGGGACCCTACGAGCAGTACTTC. This encodes CASSKTGGPYEQYF.